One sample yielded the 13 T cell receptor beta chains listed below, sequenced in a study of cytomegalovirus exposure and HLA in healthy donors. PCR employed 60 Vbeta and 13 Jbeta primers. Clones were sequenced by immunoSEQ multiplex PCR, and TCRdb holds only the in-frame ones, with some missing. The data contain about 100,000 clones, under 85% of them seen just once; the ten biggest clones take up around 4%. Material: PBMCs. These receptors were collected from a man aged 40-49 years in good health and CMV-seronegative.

This CDR3 is CARTVNTEAFF. For the CDR3, the DNA is TGTGCCCGAACGGTGAACACTGAAGCTTTCTTT. This chain uses TRBV30 with TRBJ1-1; D is unresolved. V was shortened by 8 bases and J by 0 bases, with 7 bases between the two germline ends. There are 11 residues in the CDR3. Germline values: CDR1 GTSNPN, CDR2 SVGIG (reference sequence). The full variable domain, in which reference TRBV30 and TRBJ1-1 provide the parts outside the CDR3, is SQTIHQWPATLVQPVGSPLSLECTVEGTSNPNLYWYRQAAGRGLQLLFYSVGIGQISSEVPQNLSASRPQDRQFILSSKKLLLSDSGFYLCARTVNTEAFFGQGTRLTVV.

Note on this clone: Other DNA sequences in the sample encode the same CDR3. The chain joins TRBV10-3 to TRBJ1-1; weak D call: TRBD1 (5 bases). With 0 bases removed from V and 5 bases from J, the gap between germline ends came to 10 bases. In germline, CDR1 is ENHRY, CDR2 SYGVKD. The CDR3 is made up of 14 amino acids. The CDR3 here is CAISESRGGTEAFF. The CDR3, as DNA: TGTGCCATCAGTGAGTCAAGGGGAGGAACTGAAGCTTTCTTT.

The CDR3, as DNA: TGTGCCAGCAGCGCAGGGGGGCAGGGCTCAGTCATTCAGTACTTC. Encoded protein: CASSAGGQGSVIQYF. This chain links TRBV9 with TRBJ2-4; D is perhaps TRBD1 (7 bases). Germline V CDR1 and CDR2: SGDLS, YYNGEE. The CDR3 loop spans 15 amino acids. V dropped 3 bases and J dropped 9 bases, with 19 bases sitting between them.

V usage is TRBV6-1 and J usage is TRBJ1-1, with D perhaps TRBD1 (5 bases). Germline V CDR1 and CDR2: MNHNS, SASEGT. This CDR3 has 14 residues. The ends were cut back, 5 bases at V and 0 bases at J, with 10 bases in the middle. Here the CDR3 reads CASSPTEMNTEAFF. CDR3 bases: TGTGCCAGCAGTCCGACAGAGATGAACACTGAAGCTTTCTTT.

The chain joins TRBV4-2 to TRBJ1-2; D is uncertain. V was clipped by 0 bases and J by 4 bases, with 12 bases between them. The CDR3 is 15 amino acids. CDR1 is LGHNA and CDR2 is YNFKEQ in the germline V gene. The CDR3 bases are TGTGCCAGCAGCCAAGATCCCCCAGATCTCTATGGCTACACCTTC. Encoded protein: CASSQDPPDLYGYTF.

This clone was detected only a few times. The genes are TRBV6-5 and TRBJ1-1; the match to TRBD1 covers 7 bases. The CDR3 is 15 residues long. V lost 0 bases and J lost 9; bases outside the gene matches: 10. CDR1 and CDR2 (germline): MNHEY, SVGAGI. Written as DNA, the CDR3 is TGTGCCAGCAGTTACTCGATTGTGACAGGGCATCAAGCTTTCTTT. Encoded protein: CASSYSIVTGHQAFF.

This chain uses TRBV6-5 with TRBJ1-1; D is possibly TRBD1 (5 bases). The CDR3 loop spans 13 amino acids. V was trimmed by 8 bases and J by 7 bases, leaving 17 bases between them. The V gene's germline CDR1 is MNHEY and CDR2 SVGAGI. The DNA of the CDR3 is TGTGCCAGCGCGAGCGGGGCTGGGCGTGAAGCTTTCTTT. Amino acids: CASASGAGREAFF.

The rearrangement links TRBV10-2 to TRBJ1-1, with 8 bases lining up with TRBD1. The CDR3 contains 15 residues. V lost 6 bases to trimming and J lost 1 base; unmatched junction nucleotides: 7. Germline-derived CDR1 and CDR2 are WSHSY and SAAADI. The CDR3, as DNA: TGCGCCAGCAGAGAGAGGGACAGGCCGAACACTGAAGCTTTCTTT. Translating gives CASRERDRPNTEAFF.

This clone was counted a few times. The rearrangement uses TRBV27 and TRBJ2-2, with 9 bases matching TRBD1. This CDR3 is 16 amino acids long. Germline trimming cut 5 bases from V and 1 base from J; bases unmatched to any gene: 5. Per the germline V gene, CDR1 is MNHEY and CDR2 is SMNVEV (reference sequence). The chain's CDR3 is CASSLGQGRNTGELFF. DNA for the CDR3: TGTGCCAGCAGTCTTGGACAGGGGAGGAACACCGGGGAGCTGTTTTTT.

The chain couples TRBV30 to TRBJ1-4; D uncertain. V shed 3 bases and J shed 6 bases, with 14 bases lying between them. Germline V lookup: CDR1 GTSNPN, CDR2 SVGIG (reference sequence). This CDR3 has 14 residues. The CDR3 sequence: CAWSPGTEDEKLFF. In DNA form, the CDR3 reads TGTGCCTGGAGCCCCGGAACTGAGGATGAAAAACTGTTTTTT. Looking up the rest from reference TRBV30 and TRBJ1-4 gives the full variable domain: SQTIHQWPATLVQPVGSPLSLECTVEGTSNPNLYWYRQAAGRGLQLLFYSVGIGQISSEVPQNLSASRPQDRQFILSSKKLLLSDSGFYLCAWSPGTEDEKLFFGSGTQLSVL.

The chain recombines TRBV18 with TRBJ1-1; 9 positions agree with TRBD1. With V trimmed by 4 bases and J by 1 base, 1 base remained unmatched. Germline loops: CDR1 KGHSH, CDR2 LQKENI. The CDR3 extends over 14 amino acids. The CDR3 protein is CASSQGQGNTEAFF. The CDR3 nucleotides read TGTGCCAGCTCACAGGGACAGGGGAACACTGAAGCTTTCTTT.

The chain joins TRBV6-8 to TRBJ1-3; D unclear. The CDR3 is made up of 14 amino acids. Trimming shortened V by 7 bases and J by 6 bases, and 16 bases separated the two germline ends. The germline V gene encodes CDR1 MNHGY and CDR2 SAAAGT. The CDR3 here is CASTTPRPANTIYF. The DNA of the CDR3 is TGTGCCAGCACTACCCCCCGTCCCGCAAACACCATATATTTT.

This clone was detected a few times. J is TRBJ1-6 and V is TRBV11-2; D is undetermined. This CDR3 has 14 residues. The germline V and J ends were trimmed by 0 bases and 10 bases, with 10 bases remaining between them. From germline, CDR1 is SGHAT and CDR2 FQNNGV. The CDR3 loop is CASSLENGESPLHF. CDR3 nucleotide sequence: TGTGCCAGCAGCTTAGAGAACGGGGAATCACCCCTCCACTTT.